This T cell receptor (beta chain) was documented in a study of blood T cells in healthy people across ages. Study results and caveats: Shifts in expanded clonotypes may have been confounded by donor CMV status, which was unknown. Naive T cell percentage and TCR beta diversity correlated strongly.

For every donor, a draw yielded ten milliliters of peripheral blood. The table lists this clonotype with a count of one. The antigen is not known. The CDR3 consists of 17 residues. V dropped 6 bases and J dropped 0 bases, with 18 bases sitting between them. CDR1 is MNHEY and CDR2 is SMNVEV in the germline V gene (reference sequence). PCR was performed a second time for roughly 7 to 11 cycles using a sample-barcoded 5' primer and a J-beta primer mix. TCRdb itself ran the 5' RACE reads through MiXCR, one entry per CDR3 protein. This table has roughly 730,000 distinct CDR3 sequences, roughly three fifths appearing once.

The V gene is TRBV27, the J gene TRBJ2-1, with a possible D match to TRBD2 (5 bases). Sequenced material: blood. The sequence came from a man aged 35-49 years in good health. CDR3 residues: CASSTIGVESSYNEQFF. The CDR3, as DNA: TGTGCCAGCAGCACAATCGGGGTGGAGAGCTCCTACAATGAGCAGTTCTTC.